This entry describes one T cell receptor (beta chain). The assay was immunoSEQ multiplex PCR, and TCRdb's table has in-frame clones only and misses some. The repertoire holds roughly 100,000 clones, with about four fifths as singletons. The sample is drawn from a study of blood T cell repertoires in COVID-19. Study-wide context: The origin of the acute and convalescent COVID-19 samples was the United States, Italy and Spain. The cDNA or gDNA used as material had been derived from T cells, B-cell-depleted T cells, or PBMCs.

This receptor was identified in a woman in her 70s with acute or convalescent COVID-19. Input material: peripheral blood.

The chain's CDR3 is CASSLRTSGRARELFF. Here the CDR3 DNA reads TGTGCCAGCAGTTTAAGGACTAGCGGGAGGGCCCGGGAGCTGTTTTTT. This chain links TRBV6-5 with TRBJ2-2, with 15 positions matching TRBD2. The CDR3 consists of 16 residues. Per germline, CDR1 MNHEY and CDR2 SVGAGI. J was trimmed by 9 bases and V by 4 bases; bases with no gene match: 6.